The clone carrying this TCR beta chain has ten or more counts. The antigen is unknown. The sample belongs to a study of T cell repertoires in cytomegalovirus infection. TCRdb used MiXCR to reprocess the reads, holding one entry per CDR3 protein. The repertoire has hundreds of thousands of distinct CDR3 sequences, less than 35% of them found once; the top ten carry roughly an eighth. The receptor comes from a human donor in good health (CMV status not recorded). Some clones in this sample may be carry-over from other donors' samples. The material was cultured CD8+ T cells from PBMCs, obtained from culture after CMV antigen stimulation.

The CDR3 DNA reads as TGTGCCAGCAGTTCCAGGGGCTCCTACGAGCAGTACGTC. Its protein product is CASSSRGSYEQYV. The rearrangement links TRBV28 to TRBJ2-7; TRBD1 is a possible D gene (6 bases). V lost 4 bases and J lost 0, with 7 bases in between. CDR1 is MDHEN and CDR2 is SYDVKM in the germline V gene. The CDR3 spans 13 residues.